The 12 T cell receptor beta chains listed next were all sequenced from one sample in a study of blood T cell repertoires in COVID-19. Profiling relied on immunoSEQ multiplex PCR, and the TCRdb table lists in-frame clones only, not all of them. In the table there are just over 150,000 clones, 75% to 90% of which are singletons. The material sequenced was peripheral blood. Receptors were obtained from a human donor with acute or convalescent COVID-19. The donor label of this sample is uncertain.

The chain employs TRBV10-3 and TRBJ1-5; D gene ambiguous. V dropped 3 bases and J dropped 2 bases, with 20 bases sitting between them. From germline, CDR1 is ENHRY and CDR2 SYGVKD. This CDR3 spans 18 amino acids. The CDR3 region has the DNA TGTGCCATCAGTGAAAGAGGAGGGAAAGGCCTGGGCAATCAGCCCCAGCATTTT. Translating it yields CAISERGGKGLGNQPQHF.

This rearrangement joins TRBV19 to TRBJ1-1; a possible D gene is TRBD1 (5 bases). The V end lost 2 bases, the J end lost 4 bases, and 14 bases lay between the germline ends. The CDR3 is made up of 15 amino acids. Germline CDR1 is LNHDA and CDR2 is SQIVND (reference sequence). Here the CDR3 reads CASSIRSGVGTEAFF. In DNA, the CDR3 is TGTGCCAGTAGTATACGCTCGGGGGTGGGCACTGAAGCTTTCTTT.

This clone was detected a few times. The chain combines TRBV11-3 with TRBJ2-1; tentatively, D is TRBD1 (5 bases). CDR1 and CDR2 from the germline V gene are SGHNT and YENEEA. The CDR3 consists of 15 residues. The V and J ends lost 4 bases and 1 base respectively, with 11 bases between them. The DNA for the CDR3 is TGTGCCAGCAGCTCGGCGACAGAATCCTACAATGAGCAGTTCTTC. Protein sequence: CASSSATESYNEQFF.

The rearrangement links TRBV4-2 to TRBJ1-3, with 8 nucleotides matching TRBD1. Germline V gene data show CDR1 as LGHNA and CDR2 as YNFKEQ. V was clipped by 0 bases and J by 1 base; unmatched bases: 5. The CDR3 length is 17 residues. The CDR3 loop is CASSQDARGRSGNTIYF. The CDR3 bases are TGTGCCAGCAGCCAAGACGCCAGGGGGCGATCTGGAAACACCATATATTTT.

V usage is TRBV5-1 and J usage is TRBJ2-4; D remains ambiguous. V was shortened by 0 bases and J by 0 bases, with 7 bases between the two germline ends. Germline-derived CDR1 and CDR2 are SGHRS and YFSETQ. The CDR3 spans 15 residues. CDR3: CASSLGALAKNIQYF. In DNA, the CDR3 is TGCGCCAGCAGCTTGGGAGCTCTAGCCAAAAACATTCAGTACTTC.

CDR3 coding DNA: TGTGCCAGCAGTTCGAGGACAGGAGTCTCTGGAAACACCATATATTTT. Translating gives CASSSRTGVSGNTIYF. The rearrangement links TRBV6-5 to TRBJ1-3; 7 bases fit TRBD1. Germline V CDR1 and CDR2: MNHEY, SVGAGI. The CDR3 is 16 residues long. Losses at the gene ends were 4 bases for V and 0 bases for J; bases not matched to a gene: 6.

This clone has more than one count but fewer than ten. Other nucleotide sequences in the sample specify the same CDR3. V is TRBV5-1 and J is TRBJ1-2; maybe TRBD1 (6 bases). CDR1 and CDR2 (germline): SGHRS, YFSETQ. V dropped 0 bases and J dropped 4 bases, with 7 bases sitting between them. The CDR3 runs to 13 residues. CDR3 sequence (DNA): TGCGCCAGCAGCTTGGAGGACAGCTATGGCTACACCTTC. Amino acids: CASSLEDSYGYTF.

The rearrangement links TRBV5-6 to TRBJ2-5; TRBD2 might be the D (6 bases). CDR3 length equals 14 residues. V lost 2 bases, J lost 1 base, and 9 bases lay in between. Germline CDR1 and CDR2: SGHDT and YYEEEE. The CDR3 coding sequence is TGTGCCAGCAGCTTTCGGGGGACCCAAGAGACCCAGTACTTC. This codes for CASSFRGTQETQYF.

This chain uses TRBV6-1 with TRBJ2-1, with TRBD2 as a possible D gene (5 bases). The CDR3 runs to 18 residues. Per the germline V gene, CDR1 is MNHNS and CDR2 is SASEGT. The V end was cut by 4 bases, the J end by 0 bases, with 19 bases between. The CDR3 protein is CASSAEGSLLGSYNEQFF. For the CDR3, the DNA is TGTGCCAGCAGTGCTGAGGGATCCCTACTAGGCTCCTACAATGAGCAGTTCTTC.

V and J are TRBV7-2 and TRBJ2-1; D is possibly TRBD2 (5 bases). V dropped 5 bases and J dropped 9 bases, with 14 bases sitting between them. The germline gives CDR1 SGHTA, CDR2 FQGNSA. This CDR3 contains 13 residues. CDR3 protein: CASSRPLGIEQFF. As DNA, the CDR3 is TGTGCCAGCAGCCGTCCACTAGGCATTGAGCAGTTCTTC.

This rearrangement joins TRBV5-4 to TRBJ1-1; D unclear. The CDR3 sequence is 13 residues long. V shed 4 bases and J shed 0 bases, with 7 bases lying between them. Germline V gives CDR1 SGHNT, CDR2 YYREEE (reference sequence). The CDR3 reads CASSREMNTEAFF. The CDR3 coding sequence is TGTGCCAGCAGCCGGGAGATGAACACTGAAGCTTTCTTT.

The chain uses TRBV5-4 and TRBJ1-2; D perhaps matches TRBD1 (6 bases). V was clipped by 1 base and J by 4 bases, with 14 bases between them. Germline CDR1 SGHNT, CDR2 YYREEE (reference sequence). CDR3 length: 15 residues. The CDR3 sequence is CASSLSYSQGYGYTF. CDR3 sequence (DNA): TGTGCCAGCAGCTTGTCCTACTCACAGGGCTATGGCTACACCTTC.